Listed below are T cell receptor beta chains from one sample, sequenced in a study of T cells in Graves' hyperthyroidism and ophthalmopathy. TCRdb used MiXCR to reprocess the multiplex PCR reads, holding one entry per CDR3 protein. The data hold about 480,000 distinct CDR3 sequences, with roughly 25% observed a single time. Input material: blood. All receptors derive from a woman aged 25 to 39 with Graves' ophthalmopathy. CDR3s include the opening cysteine and the closing phenylalanine or tryptophan. The D gene is left open where the match is weak. Expanded clones get a size class; other rows say once, few or many, or leave the size out.

clone size	V gene	D gene	J gene	CDR3 protein	CDR3 DNA
many	TRBV20-1	.	TRBJ2-7	CSARDHYEQYF	TGCAGTGCCCGGGACCACTACGAGCAGTACTTC
many	TRBV19	TRBD1	TRBJ2-7	CASRSQGAPYEQYF	TGTGCCAGTAGGTCTCAGGGGGCTCCCTACGAGCAGTACTTC
many	TRBV6-2/TRBV6-3	.	TRBJ1-2	CASSYSTGAGYGYTF	TGTGCCAGCAGTTACTCGACAGGCGCGGGATATGGCTACACCTTC
.	TRBV11-1	TRBD2	TRBJ2-5	CASSLIAGRSETQYF	TGTGCCAGCAGCTTAATAGCGGGGAGGTCGGAGACCCAGTACTTC
many	TRBV4-1	.	TRBJ1-2	CASSQDLDNTNYGYTF	TGCGCCAGCAGCCAAGATCTTGACAACACCAACTATGGCTACACCTTC
few	TRBV11-2	TRBD2	TRBJ2-2	CASSSTTGLATYTGELFF	TGTGCCAGCAGCTCAACAACGGGACTAGCGACCTACACCGGGGAGCTGTTTTTT
many	TRBV2	.	TRBJ2-5	CATGRNQETQYF	TGTGCCACTGGACGGAACCAAGAGACCCAGTACTTC
many	TRBV6-1	.	TRBJ2-2	CASSEEGAGTGELFF	TGTGCCAGCAGTGAGGAGGGGGCGGGCACCGGGGAGCTGTTTTTT
many	TRBV2	TRBD1	TRBJ1-2	CASVGTGGWGYTF	TGTGCCAGCGTGGGGACAGGGGGCTGGGGCTACACCTTC
many	TRBV20-1	TRBD1	TRBJ1-1	CSAGGQVVNTEAFF	TGCAGTGCTGGGGGACAGGTGGTGAACACTGAAGCTTTCTTT